The T cell receptor beta chain described here comes from a study of blood T cells in healthy people across ages. Study observations and caveats: Among T cells, TCR beta diversity per million cells dropped roughly linearly as age rose. Long-lived donors exceeded aged donors in naive CD4+ cells and diversity. CMV status of donors was unknown, possibly confounding expanded clonotype changes.

Germline-derived CDR1 and CDR2 are DFQATT and SNEGSKA (reference sequence). The CDR3 has 12 residues. V dropped 6 bases and J dropped 5 bases, with 14 bases sitting between them. Turning to this clonotype: What it binds is not known.

The authors ran a second PCR of about 6 to 11 cycles using a sample-barcoded 5' primer and a J-beta primer mix. TCRdb fed the 5' RACE reads into MiXCR, producing one record per CDR3 protein. The table includes fewer than 900,000 distinct CDR3 sequences, 35% to 45% detected once. The chain combines TRBV20-1 with TRBJ2-7, with D maybe TRBD2 (5 bases). The source of this sequence is a woman in her sixties in good health. Sample: blood. DNA for the CDR3: TGCAGTGCCGGACCGCGGGTCCACGAGCAGTACTTC. Translating it yields CSAGPRVHEQYF.